This T cell receptor beta chain was profiled in a study of T-cell memory formation after mild COVID-19. Study-wide findings and caveats: Clones contracting day 15 to 85 were balanced CD4/CD8; later expanders leaned CD4+.

The CDR3 has 11 amino acids. Germline CDR1 is DFQATT and CDR2 is SNEGSKA (reference sequence). V was trimmed by 3 bases and J by 5 bases, leaving 8 bases between them. This clonotype has a handful of counts. Antigen unknown. TCRalpha and TCRbeta libraries used 5'RACE with constant-segment primers and UMIs. TCRdb reprocessed the 5' RACE reads via MiXCR and lists one record per CDR3 protein. The profile shows 350,000 to 400,000 distinct CDR3 sequences, under 15% of them singletons. Sequencing was done on a sample of PBMCs or a T cell subset sorted from them (not recorded which). The TCR was taken from a man younger than 35 who had mild COVID-19 (a few samples of this study predate the infection). Cell type and time point are not known. The J gene is TRBJ2-7, the V gene TRBV20-1; D not resolved. For the CDR3, the DNA is TGCAGTGCTAGGCGCCAGAACGAGCAGTACTTC. Translated: CSARRQNEQYF.